The present TCR beta chain was sequenced within a study of CD8+ T cells in alopecia areata. Study-level background: The study gave treated patients oral tofacitinib at 5 to 10 mg twice daily. The drug, tofacitinib, lasted 6 to 18 months, followed by 6 months off drug. General observations from the study: The treated group had a single nonresponder, limiting CD8+ expansion-response conclusions.

Indicated treatment: oral pan-JAK inhibitor, 5-10 mg twice daily. Patients with alopecia areata provided lesional scalp punch biopsies as well as peripheral blood. RNA was isolated and reverse transcribed to cDNA, the sequencing template. Method: immunoSEQ multiplex PCR; TCRdb's copy keeps in-frame clones and lacks some. Altogether about 250,000 clones are present, around 64% being singletons, with the ten largest covering about 0.89%. This clone occurred once. Its antigen is not identified. CDR1 and CDR2 (germline): GTSNPN, SVGIG (reference sequence). Deletions cut 3 bases from V and 4 bases from J, with 14 bases between. The CDR3 totals 14 residues.

The material sequenced was CD4+ T cells sorted from blood, taken around week 54, from a patient treated with tofacitinib. The clonotype comes from a human donor with alopecia areata. The rearrangement joins TRBV30 to TRBJ2-3, with D possibly being TRBD1 (6 bases). The CDR3 region has the DNA TGTGCCTGGAGACACAGGGACATTGCAGATACGCAGTATTTT. It translates to CAWRHRDIADTQYF.